The 18 T cell receptor beta chains reported below all come from one sample, sequenced in a study of T cell repertoires in cytomegalovirus infection. TCRdb redid the calling of the reads with MiXCR, one entry per CDR3 protein. The table shows 250,000 to 300,000 distinct CDR3 sequences, with about 13% occurring only once. Sequences were obtained from PBMCs. The receptors shown here come from a human donor in good health (CMV status not recorded). Some clones in this sample may be carry-over from other donors' samples.

This clonotype was seen a single time. The genes are TRBV12-3 or TRBV12-4 and TRBJ2-2; TRBD2 agrees at 13 bases. V shed 5 bases, J shed 2 bases, and the junction held 5 bases outside the gene matches. This CDR3 is 17 amino acids long. CDR3 DNA sequence: TGTGCCAGCAGTACGACTAGCGGGAGGTCTAACACCGGGGAGCTGTTTTTT. It encodes CASSTTSGRSNTGELFF.

In this sample, this clonotype turned up many times. The chain is built from TRBV5-1 and TRBJ1-4; D is uncertain. V dropped 3 bases and J dropped 6 bases, with 9 bases sitting between them. CDR1 is SGHRS and CDR2 is YFSETQ in the germline V gene. The CDR3 is 13 residues long. The CDR3: CASSSAPDEKLFF. The CDR3 nucleotides are TGCGCCAGCAGCTCGGCCCCAGATGAAAAACTGTTTTTT. Using reference TRBV5-1 and TRBJ1-4 for the parts outside the CDR3, the full variable domain is KAGVTQTPRYLIKTRGQQVTLSCSPISGHRSVSWYQQTPGQGLQFLFEYFSETQRNKGNFPGRFSGRQFSNSRSEMNVSTLELGDSALYLCASSSAPDEKLFFGSGTQLSVL.

This clonotype was found once. Possible read error: a much larger clone is one base away. The CDR3 does not close with the conserved phenylalanine or tryptophan, likely indicating a read error. The chain joins TRBV5-1 to TRBJ1-1; 7 nucleotides align to TRBD1. Germline V gene sequence: CDR1 SGHRS, CDR2 YFSETQ. This CDR3 has 17 amino acids. The V segment lost 1 base and the J segment 3 bases; nucleotides outside the gene matches: 12. CDR3 sequence (DNA): TGCGCCAGCAGCTTGAGGGGGCCCGGGAAGGCTGACACTGAAGCTTTCTAT. Its translation is CASSLRGPGKADTEAFY.

This clonotype was picked up many times. This chain links TRBV4-1 with TRBJ1-1; 7 bases are a match to TRBD1. Germline lookup yields CDR1 MGHRA and CDR2 YSYEKL. The CDR3 covers 14 residues. Losses at the gene ends were 2 bases for V and 5 bases for J; bases not matched to a gene: 5. CDR3 in amino acids: CASSQLTGITEAFF. CDR3 sequence (DNA): TGCGCCAGCAGCCAATTGACAGGGATTACTGAAGCTTTCTTT.

Only a few counts were recorded for this clonotype. The chain has TRBV7-6 and TRBJ1-6; D may be TRBD1 (6 bases). Germline V gene data show CDR1 as SGHVS and CDR2 as FNYEAQ. This CDR3 region has 15 residues. V shed 5 bases and J shed 7 bases, with 15 bases lying between them. In nucleotides, the CDR3 is TGTGCCAGCAGCCCCCCGGGGGCCGGGAATTCACCCCTCCACTTT. Translated: CASSPPGAGNSPLHF.

Written as DNA, the CDR3 is TGTGCCATCAGTGATGGGGGACAGGCGAACACCGGGGAGCTGTTTTTT. It encodes CAISDGGQANTGELFF. The chain is built from TRBV10-3 and TRBJ2-2, with TRBD1 matching 8 bases. The CDR3 is 16 residues long. Germline loops: CDR1 ENHRY, CDR2 SYGVKD. With 3 bases clipped from V and 0 bases from J, the junction kept 3 bases outside the gene matches.

This clonotype was recorded a few times. This sequence joins TRBV7-8 and TRBJ2-5; TRBD2 matches at 16 bases. The V and J ends lost 4 bases and 5 bases, in that order; junction bases with no gene match: 10. From germline, CDR1 is SGHVS and CDR2 FQNEAQ. The CDR3 length is 18 residues. The CDR3 reads CASSSGRGLAGGPETQYF. DNA for the CDR3: TGTGCCAGCAGCTCCGGGAGGGGACTAGCGGGGGGGCCGGAGACCCAGTACTTC.

The chain uses TRBV28 and TRBJ2-2; possible D gene TRBD2, 6 bases. This CDR3 spans 17 amino acids. Trimming cost V 1 base and J 0 bases, with 12 bases left between them. Per germline, CDR1 MDHEN and CDR2 SYDVKM. The CDR3: CASSLSSWGANTGELFF. The CDR3 DNA reads TGTGCCAGCAGTTTATCCTCGTGGGGGGCGAACACCGGGGAGCTGTTTTTT.

This clonotype occurred once. The V and J genes are TRBV24-1 and TRBJ2-1; D unresolved. The V end was cut by 5 bases, the J end by 3 bases, with 4 bases between. The CDR3 sequence is 12 residues long. Germline V gene lookup returns CDR1 KGHDR and CDR2 SFDVKD. CDR3 loop: CATSAGYNEQFF. The DNA of the CDR3 is TGTGCCACCAGTGCGGGCTACAATGAGCAGTTCTTC.

This chain uses TRBV29-1 with TRBJ2-1; D possibly matches TRBD1 or TRBD2 (5 bases each). Per germline, CDR1 SQVTM and CDR2 ANQGSEA. Trimming took off 4 bases at V and 5 bases at J, with 15 bases between the two ends. This CDR3 has 14 residues. CDR3 protein: CSVVPRDPHNEQFF. CDR3 in DNA: TGCAGCGTTGTCCCACGGGACCCCCACAATGAGCAGTTCTTC.

This chain connects TRBV7-9 to TRBJ2-7, with TRBD1 as a possible D gene (5 bases). The CDR3 consists of 12 residues. The V gene lost 3 bases and the J gene lost 3 bases, with 6 bases spanning the gap. Germline assignment: CDR1 SEHNR and CDR2 FQNEAQ (reference sequence). CDR3 amino acids: CASSFDSYEQYF. Written as DNA, the CDR3 is TGTGCCAGCAGCTTTGACAGCTACGAGCAGTACTTC.

J is TRBJ2-7 and V is TRBV20-1, with D possibly matching TRBD1 (6 bases). V lost 6 bases to trimming and J lost 2 bases, with 14 bases between them. Germline CDR1 is DFQATT and CDR2 is SNEGSKA (reference sequence). This CDR3 spans 13 amino acids. The CDR3 coding sequence is TGCAGTGCGACTGGACAGACCCCCTACGAGCAGTACTTC. Its translation: CSATGQTPYEQYF.

This rearrangement joins TRBV20-1 to TRBJ1-1, with TRBD1 matching over 7 bases. Germline V lookup: CDR1 DFQATT, CDR2 SNEGSKA (reference sequence). V was clipped by 3 bases and J by 0 bases; unmatched bases: 4. The CDR3 runs to 14 residues. In nucleotides, the CDR3 is TGCAGTGCTAGGAGACAGGGTGTGAACACTGAAGCTTTCTTT. Its protein product is CSARRQGVNTEAFF.

J is TRBJ1-2 and V is TRBV2; D is unresolved. Germline V gene lookup returns CDR1 SNHLY and CDR2 FYNNEI. This CDR3 contains 15 residues. Trimming took 2 bases from V and 8 from J, leaving 18 bases between them. The DNA of the CDR3 is TGTGCCAGCAGTGAAACAATGGCCCGGCAAGGGGGCTACACCTTC. The encoded protein is CASSETMARQGGYTF.

The rearrangement links TRBV11-1 to TRBJ2-7; 13 bases are a match to TRBD2. The V and J ends lost 5 bases and 3 bases, in that order; junction bases with no gene match: 4. Per germline, CDR1 SGHAT and CDR2 FQDESV (reference sequence). The CDR3 is 15 residues long. The CDR3 sequence is CASSPRLAGGYEQYF. In DNA form, the CDR3 reads TGTGCCAGCAGCCCAAGACTAGCGGGAGGCTACGAGCAGTACTTC.

Ten or more counts support this clonotype. The V gene is TRBV7-6, the J gene TRBJ2-2; the match to TRBD1 covers 12 bases. The trim removed 5 bases at V and 7 bases at J, leaving 8 bases unmatched. CDR3 size: 16 residues. CDR1 SGHVS and CDR2 FNYEAQ come from the germline V gene. Written as DNA, the CDR3 is TGTGCCAGCAGCGCCGGGACAGGGGGCGCGATCGGGGAGCTGTTTTTT. Its protein is CASSAGTGGAIGELFF.

This clonotype was found many times. This sequence joins TRBV29-1 and TRBJ2-6, with D tentatively TRBD1 (5 bases). Trimming cost V 4 bases and J 2 bases, with 6 bases left between them. The CDR3 runs to 13 residues. The germline V gene has CDR1 SQVTM and CDR2 ANQGSEA. The CDR3 here is CSVGTTGANVLTF. CDR3 in DNA: TGCAGCGTTGGGACAACTGGGGCCAACGTCCTGACTTTC.

The chain is built from TRBV10-3 and TRBJ2-5; D might be TRBD2 (6 bases). Trimming removed 5 bases at V and 9 bases at J, with 19 bases between. Germline CDR1 ENHRY, CDR2 SYGVKD. The CDR3 is made up of 14 amino acids. Written as DNA, the CDR3 is TGTGCCATCAGTCCAGTCGGTAGCCGGAGGGCCCAGTACTTC. Translating gives CAISPVGSRRAQYF.